This T cell receptor beta chain was recorded in a study of T-cell reconstitution after alpha-beta-depleted transplantation in children. General study results and limits: Expanded graft clones, several hundred of them, were reportedly the source of alpha-beta T cells about two months after transplant. Diversity and T-cell counts at one year after transplant derived mostly from new T cells. Surviving recipient cells, namely T cells and thymic progenitors, were the source of high day-60 TCRbeta diversity in some patients.

This CDR3 comprises 13 residues. CDR1 and CDR2 (germline): DFQATT, SNEGSKA (reference sequence). Unmatched junction bases numbered 4, after V lost 5 bases and J lost 1 base. The table lists this clonotype with a few counts. Its target is not known. TCRbeta library construction was performed incorporating unique molecular identifiers. TCRdb analysed the PCR reads with MiXCR anew, one entry per CDR3 protein. This table holds roughly 490,000 distinct CDR3 sequences, 9.5% to 12% found once. The sequenced sample was PBMCs, mostly from graft donor cells, obtained 180 days after TCRalphabeta/CD19-depleted stem cell transplant. The J gene is TRBJ1-1, the V gene TRBV20-1; 7 bases are shared with TRBD1. This sequence was found in a female patient aged 2-9 years who had a stem cell transplant for aplastic anemia, so the T cells may come from the graft donor. CDR3 loop: CSAHRQGNTEAFF. The CDR3 DNA reads as TGCAGTGCTCACCGACAGGGGAACACTGAAGCTTTCTTT.